What follows are 8 T cell receptor beta chains derived from one specimen sequenced in a study of cytomegalovirus exposure and HLA in healthy donors. Use of 60 Vbeta and 13 Jbeta primers characterized the PCR. The table came from immunoSEQ multiplex PCR; TCRdb's copy has only in-frame clones and leaves some out. The sample has fewer than 200,000 clones, just over 70% seen once. Sequencing used PBMCs. The origin of the receptors is a human donor in good health.

V and J are TRBV6-5 and TRBJ1-1, with 10 positions matching TRBD1. In germline, CDR1 is MNHEY, CDR2 SVGAGI. The trim removed 5 bases at V and 2 bases at J, leaving 2 bases unmatched. The CDR3 sequence is 14 residues long. CDR3 sequence (DNA): TGTGCCAGCAGTCGACAGGGGGCAAACACTGAAGCTTTCTTT. Protein: CASSRQGANTEAFF.

V and J are TRBV29-1 and TRBJ2-7; D gene unclear. V shed 2 bases and J shed 1 base, with 9 bases lying between them. Germline lookup yields CDR1 SQVTM and CDR2 ANQGSEA. The CDR3 extends over 13 amino acids. The CDR3 nucleotides are TGCAGCGTTGAAACTGCTTTTTCCTACGAGCAGTACTTC. Protein sequence: CSVETAFSYEQYF.

A few counts support this clone. The V gene is TRBV10-3, the J gene TRBJ1-1, with 8 bases aligning to TRBD1. CDR1 ENHRY and CDR2 SYGVKD come from the germline V gene. The CDR3 has 12 residues. The V segment lost 8 bases and the J segment 5 bases; nucleotides outside the gene matches: 4. CDR3 in amino acids: CAIGQGRTEAFF. The CDR3 DNA sequence: TGTGCCATCGGACAGGGTAGGACTGAAGCTTTCTTT.

Only a few counts were recorded for this clone. The rearrangement joins TRBV30 to TRBJ1-3; 8 positions agree with TRBD1. The CDR3 sequence is 18 residues long. Trimming at V came to 5 bases and at J to 0 bases, leaving 15 bases not matched to a gene. Germline CDR1 GTSNPN, CDR2 SVGIG (reference sequence). The CDR3 here is CAWFLPGGAGSSGNTIYF. The CDR3 nucleotides are TGTGCCTGGTTTCTCCCAGGGGGCGCAGGCTCCTCTGGAAACACCATATATTTT.

Of note for this clone: The sample has other DNA sequences that encode this CDR3 too. CDR3 amino acids: CASSQDRGSYEQYF. Written as DNA, the CDR3 is TGCGCCAGCAGCCAAGATCGGGGCTCCTACGAGCAGTACTTC. J is TRBJ2-7 and V is TRBV4-3, with a weak D call TRBD2 (5 bases). The CDR3 runs to 14 residues. With 0 bases removed from V and 0 bases from J, the gap between germline ends came to 6 bases. The germline gives CDR1 LGHNA, CDR2 YSLEER.

In DNA form, the CDR3 reads TGTGCCAGCAGCTTGGGAGGCGGGGGGGCCTTCACCGGGGAGCTGTTTTTT. Its protein product is CASSLGGGGAFTGELFF. This chain uses TRBV5-4 with TRBJ2-2; 9 bases fit TRBD2. The CDR3 has 17 residues. V lost 0 bases, J lost 4 bases, and 7 bases stayed unmatched. The germline CDR1 and CDR2 sequences are SGHNT and YYREEE (reference sequence).

The chain carries TRBV5-1 and TRBJ2-7; D is ambiguous. The CDR3 loop spans 14 amino acids. V was trimmed by 0 bases and J by 1 base, leaving 8 bases between them. The V gene's germline CDR1 is SGHRS and CDR2 YFSETQ. CDR3 nucleotides: TGCGCCAGCAGCTTGGAGAGCAGGTCCTACGAGCAGTACTTC. The encoded protein is CASSLESRSYEQYF.

The chain is built from TRBV7-9 and TRBJ2-7; 8 bases match TRBD2. The junction had 10 bases not matched to a gene; V was cut back by 3 bases and J by 3 bases. CDR3 length: 16 residues. Germline CDR1 is SEHNR and CDR2 is FQNEAQ (reference sequence). The CDR3, as DNA: TGTGCCAGCAGCTTGATTGGCGGGGGGCTTGACTACGAGCAGTACTTC. It is translated as CASSLIGGGLDYEQYF.